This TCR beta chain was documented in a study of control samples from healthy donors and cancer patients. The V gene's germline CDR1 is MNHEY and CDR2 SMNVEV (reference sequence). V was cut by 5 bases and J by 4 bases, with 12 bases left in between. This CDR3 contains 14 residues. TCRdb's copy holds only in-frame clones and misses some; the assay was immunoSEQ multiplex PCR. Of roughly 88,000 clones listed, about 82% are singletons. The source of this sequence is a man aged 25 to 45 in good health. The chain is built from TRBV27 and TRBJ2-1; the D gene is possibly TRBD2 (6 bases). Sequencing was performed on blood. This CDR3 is CASSPAGPYNEQFF. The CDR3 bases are TGTGCCAGCAGTCCCGCGGGGCCGTACAATGAGCAGTTCTTC.